These 8 T cell receptor beta chains were sequenced from one sample in a study of shared clonotypes between healthy human individuals. Produced via immunoSEQ multiplex PCR; TCRdb's table is partial and in-frame only. The sample comprises around 500,000 clones, about 79% of which are singletons, and 10% to 15% rests with the top ten. Material: PBMCs. These receptors were collected from a middle-aged woman in good health. Some clones in this sample may be carry-over from other donors' samples.

The V call is TRBV10-3, the J call TRBJ2-5; 8 nucleotides match TRBD2. CDR3 length: 14 residues. Germline V gene sequence: CDR1 ENHRY, CDR2 SYGVKD. V shed 6 bases and J 4 bases; nucleotides not matched to a gene: 7. The CDR3 reads CAISPGLAGETQYF. The CDR3, as DNA: TGTGCCATCAGCCCAGGACTAGCTGGAGAGACCCAGTACTTC.

The rearrangement links TRBV29-1 to TRBJ1-2, with 10 bases aligning to TRBD1. From germline, CDR1 is SQVTM and CDR2 ANQGSEA. The CDR3 is 13 amino acids. V was pared by 6 bases and J by 8 bases, with 9 bases of the junction left unmatched. This chain's CDR3 is CSVDRDRGRGYTF. CDR3 bases: TGCAGCGTCGACCGGGACAGGGGACGCGGCTACACCTTC.

This clone occurred once. The chain links TRBV2 to TRBJ1-5; tentatively, D is TRBD1 (6 bases). The CDR3 totals 15 residues. The V end was cut by 3 bases, the J end by 5 bases, with 14 bases between. Germline-derived CDR1 and CDR2 are SNHLY and FYNNEI. CDR3 sequence reads: CASSDPGQPYQPQHF. CDR3 in DNA: TGTGCCAGCAGTGATCCGGGACAACCTTATCAGCCCCAGCATTTT.

This chain links TRBV10-3 with TRBJ2-7; D gene unclear. V was cut by 4 bases and J by 4 bases, with 8 bases left in between. Germline loops: CDR1 ENHRY, CDR2 SYGVKD. The CDR3 runs to 12 residues. The CDR3 region has the DNA TGTGCCATCAGTGGGTCAGGTTACGAGCAGTACTTC. It yields the protein CAISGSGYEQYF.

In this sample, this clone turned up a few times. This chain links TRBV25-1 with TRBJ1-4, with D hard to call. The V and J ends lost 6 bases and 6 bases respectively, with 17 bases between them. The CDR3 totals 15 residues. Germline CDR1 and CDR2: MGHDK and SYGVNS. The DNA of the CDR3 is TGTGCCAGCAGCCCACCGGGCCACGGAGATGAAAAACTGTTTTTT. Translating gives CASSPPGHGDEKLFF.

The sample holds one count of this clone. The rearrangement uses TRBV29-1 and TRBJ2-1; weak D call: TRBD1 (6 bases). The CDR3 is made up of 11 amino acids. Germline assignment: CDR1 SQVTM and CDR2 ANQGSEA. Trimming pared 8 bases from V and 6 bases from J, leaving 11 bases between. Written as DNA, the CDR3 is TGCAGCAGCCTCAGGGGCAATGAGCAGTTCTTC. This gives the protein CSSLRGNEQFF.

V is TRBV4-3 and J is TRBJ2-3; 9 bases align to TRBD2. This CDR3 has 18 residues. Trimming cost V 0 bases and J 4 bases; bases outside gene matches: 11. Germline-derived CDR1 and CDR2 are LGHNA and YSLEER. The CDR3 sequence: CASSQDMGGRARADTQYF. CDR3 in DNA: TGCGCCAGCAGCCAAGATATGGGCGGGAGGGCCAGGGCAGATACGCAGTATTTT.

The chain carries TRBV28 and TRBJ2-7, with 9 bases identical to TRBD2. Germline CDR1 is MDHEN and CDR2 is SYDVKM. CDR3 size: 13 residues. V trimming: 6 bases; J trimming: 6 bases; junction bases outside the gene matches: 6. The CDR3 here is CASRPPGLAEQYF. Here the CDR3 DNA reads TGTGCCAGCAGACCCCCGGGACTAGCCGAGCAGTACTTC.